The rows below give T cell receptor beta chains drawn from one sample of a study of T cells in Graves' hyperthyroidism and ophthalmopathy. Each CDR3 protein gets one entry after TCRdb re-called the multiplex PCR reads with MiXCR. The sample holds hundreds of thousands of distinct CDR3 sequences, approximately 15% seen once. Material: blood. These receptors were obtained from a man between 18 and 29 years old with Graves' ophthalmopathy. The CDR3 runs from the conserved cysteine through the conserved F or W. The D gene is left open where the match is weak. The size entry is marked missing in some rows and otherwise reads once, few, many or a size class.

clone_size,d_call,j_call,v_call,cdr3_aa,cdr3_nt
few,-,TRBJ1-1,TRBV20-1,CSAPMGGGTEAFF,TGCAGTGCGCCGATGGGAGGGGGCACTGAAGCTTTCTTT
-,-,TRBJ1-3,TRBV5-1,CASSATGEGVGNTIYF,TGCGCCAGCAGCGCTACCGGGGAAGGGGTCGGAAACACCATATATTTT
-,TRBD2,TRBJ2-3,TRBV5-1,CASSAWTSGRDTQYF,TGCGCCAGCAGCGCCTGGACTAGCGGGAGGGATACGCAGTATTTT
many,-,TRBJ1-1,TRBV7-8,CASSPGPANTEAFF,TGTGCCAGCTCCCCCGGACCAGCGAACACTGAAGCTTTCTTT
-,TRBD1,TRBJ2-5,TRBV14,CASSQEIADRDQETQYF,TGTGCCAGCAGCCAAGAAATAGCAGACAGGGACCAAGAGACCCAGTACTTC
many,TRBD1,TRBJ2-7,TRBV2,CASSEDRGDEQYF,TGTGCCAGCAGTGAAGACAGGGGAGACGAGCAGTACTTC
many,-,TRBJ1-3,TRBV30,CAWSGGFGNTIYF,TGTGCCTGGAGTGGGGGGTTTGGAAACACCATATATTTT
many,-,TRBJ1-1,TRBV19,CASTQTGSATEAFF,TGTGCCAGTACCCAGACGGGCAGCGCCACTGAAGCTTTCTTT
many,-,TRBJ1-4,TRBV30,CAWNLRGPFNEKLFF,TGTGCCTGGAACCTCCGGGGGCCCTTCAATGAAAAACTGTTTTTT
few,TRBD1,TRBJ1-1,TRBV20-1,CSAGRRRTGEAFF,TGCAGTGCTGGGAGGAGACGGACAGGGGAGGCTTTCTTT
-,-,TRBJ1-1,TRBV20-1,CSATGFLVNTEAFF,TGCAGTGCTACAGGGTTTTTAGTGAACACTGAAGCTTTCTTT
many,-,TRBJ2-7,TRBV11-2,CASSLTINEQYF,TGTGCCAGCAGCTTGACCATCAACGAGCAGTACTTC
-,-,TRBJ2-5,TRBV4-1,CASSQNPGPPQETQYF,TGCGCCAGCAGCCAAAATCCGGGGCCGCCTCAAGAGACCCAGTACTTC
many,-,TRBJ1-1,TRBV7-6,CASSLGAGVGSTEAFF,TGTGCCAGCAGCTTAGGGGCAGGGGTGGGCAGCACTGAAGCTTTCTTT
-,-,TRBJ1-6,TRBV30,CAWSARTLYNSPLHF,TGTGCCTGGAGTGCGCGCACTCTCTATAATTCACCCCTCCACTTT
many,-,TRBJ2-3,TRBV7-9,CASSSDSGTDTQYF,TGTGCCAGCAGCTCGGACTCCGGCACAGATACGCAGTATTTT
many,-,TRBJ2-5,TRBV27,CASSTGAVETQYF,TGTGCCAGCAGTACCGGGGCGGTGGAGACCCAGTACTTC
-,-,TRBJ1-1,TRBV10-3,CAIKVVGGNTEAFF,TGTGCCATCAAAGTAGTGGGAGGGAACACTGAAGCTTTCTTT
-,-,TRBJ2-7,TRBV2,CASGSGLYAYF,TGTGCCAGCGGATCGGGTCTGTACGCATACTTC
many,-,TRBJ2-5,TRBV3-1,CASSQGQETQYF,TGTGCCAGCAGCCAAGGACAAGAGACCCAGTACTTC
-,TRBD2,TRBJ2-3,TRBV20-1,CSARRAGGPGTDTQYF,TGCAGTGCTAGAAGGGCGGGAGGGCCGGGCACAGATACGCAGTATTTT
many,-,TRBJ2-5,TRBV12-3/TRBV12-4,CASSLSAETQYF,TGTGCCAGCAGTTTAAGTGCCGAGACCCAGTACTTC
many,TRBD2,TRBJ2-3,TRBV7-6,CASSNPPGVAGADTQYF,TGTGCCAGCAGCAATCCACCAGGCGTTGCGGGAGCAGATACGCAGTATTTT
many,-,TRBJ2-7,TRBV24-1,CATSSGGGYSYEQYF,TGTGCCACCAGTTCTGGAGGGGGGTACTCCTACGAGCAGTACTTC